Each of the 27 T cell receptor beta chains below was sequenced from the same sample in a study of shared clonotypes between healthy human individuals. Measured with immunoSEQ multiplex PCR; TCRdb has only the in-frame clones, and not every one. This sample has 2 million to 2.5 million clones; around 95% occur once, and the top ten carry around 0.13%. The sequenced sample consisted of naive CD4+ T cells sorted from blood. Subset: CD45RA+ positively selected. These TCRs come from a young man in good health.

The rearrangement uses TRBV6-6 and TRBJ2-7; 11 nucleotides align to TRBD1. This CDR3 has 16 amino acids. The V gene end was trimmed by 2 bases and the J gene end by 3 bases; junction bases not matched to a gene: 6. Looked up from germline, CDR1 is MNHNY and CDR2 is SVGAGI (reference sequence). CDR3 in DNA: TGTGCCAGCAGTTACGACGGGGACAGGGGGAACTACGAGCAGTACTTC. Protein: CASSYDGDRGNYEQYF.

This chain links TRBV10-2 with TRBJ1-1; weak D call: TRBD1 (6 bases). Between the trimmed V and J ends, which lost 5 bases and 4 bases, there was a span of 14 bases. Germline V gene lookup returns CDR1 WSHSY and CDR2 SAAADI. The CDR3 contains 14 residues. The CDR3 sequence: CASSQGFSGTEAFF. The CDR3 DNA is TGCGCCAGCAGTCAGGGGTTTTCGGGCACTGAAGCTTTCTTT.

The V call is TRBV29-1, the J call TRBJ1-2, with 8 bases that match TRBD1. The V gene's germline CDR1 is SQVTM and CDR2 ANQGSEA. CDR3 length equals 14 residues. J lost 6 bases, V lost 6 bases, and 12 bases had no gene match. The CDR3 region is CSVVVGRQGHGYTF. In nucleotides, the CDR3 is TGCAGCGTAGTCGTTGGGAGACAGGGGCATGGCTACACCTTC.

This chain connects TRBV4-2 to TRBJ1-2; D gene uncertain. CDR1 is LGHNA, CDR2 YNFKEQ, per germline. The CDR3 totals 16 residues. Trimming took 0 bases from V and 4 from J, leaving 15 bases between them. In nucleotides, the CDR3 is TGTGCCAGCAGCCAAGATCGCTCCCAATCGTTCTATGGCTACACCTTC. Translated, it gives CASSQDRSQSFYGYTF.

This rearrangement joins TRBV11-3 to TRBJ2-1; D possibly corresponds to TRBD1 (6 bases). The V end lost 3 bases, the J end lost 8 bases, and 14 bases lay between the germline ends. CDR3 length: 14 residues. Germline V gene lookup returns CDR1 SGHNT and CDR2 YENEEA. CDR3 DNA sequence: TGTGCCAGCAGCTTCCGGGACAAAAAAGATGAGCAGTTCTTC. Protein product: CASSFRDKKDEQFF.

The CDR3 DNA reads TGTGCCAGCAGTCGAACTTCCGGGACTAGCGGCCCCACAGATACGCAGTATTTT. It codes for CASSRTSGTSGPTDTQYF. The chain carries TRBV27 and TRBJ2-3; 11 nucleotides align to TRBD2. V shed 5 bases and J 2 bases; nucleotides not matched to a gene: 12. The CDR3 contains 18 residues. Per germline, CDR1 MNHEY and CDR2 SMNVEV (reference sequence).

This clone was detected only a few times. The sample holds other DNA sequences that translate to the same CDR3. The V gene is TRBV10-3, the J gene TRBJ1-4; a possible D gene is TRBD1 (5 bases). The length of the CDR3 is 11 residues. Trimming cost V 4 bases and J 8 bases, with 5 bases left between them. Germline V gene sequence: CDR1 ENHRY, CDR2 SYGVKD. This chain's CDR3 is CAISGGEKLFF. CDR3 coding DNA: TGTGCCATCAGTGGGGGGGAAAAACTGTTTTTT.

Points on this clone: In the same sample, other DNA sequences code for this CDR3. The V and J genes are TRBV2 and TRBJ2-2, with D perhaps matching TRBD1 (6 bases). V was cut by 5 bases and J by 3 bases, with 7 bases left in between. This CDR3 contains 13 residues. Germline V gives CDR1 SNHLY, CDR2 FYNNEI. The CDR3 DNA follows: TGTGCCAGCAGTACAGGGTACACCGGGGAGCTGTTTTTT. It encodes CASSTGYTGELFF.

The table lists this clone with a count of one. V and J are TRBV5-6 and TRBJ1-2; TRBD1 aligns across 7 bases. CDR3 length: 17 amino acids. J lost 2 bases, V lost 4 bases, and 14 bases had no gene match. Per germline, CDR1 SGHDT and CDR2 YYEEEE. CDR3 amino acids: CASSQYRGPSINYGYTF. DNA of the CDR3: TGTGCCAGCAGCCAATACAGGGGTCCCTCGATAAACTATGGCTACACCTTC. The full variable domain, in which reference TRBV5-6 and TRBJ1-2 provide the parts outside the CDR3, is DAGVTQSPTHLIKTRGQQVTLRCSPKSGHDTVSWYQQALGQGPQFIFQYYEEEERQRGNFPDRFSGHQFPNYSSELNVNALLLGDSALYLCASSQYRGPSINYGYTFGSGTRLTVV.

The chain joins TRBV6-6 to TRBJ2-6; D remains ambiguous. The CDR3 spans 15 residues. Trimming left V 2 bases short and J 1 base short, with 6 bases between. In germline, CDR1 is MNHNY, CDR2 SVGAGI (reference sequence). DNA of the CDR3: TGTGCCAGCAGTTACATGGATTCTGGGGCCAACGTCCTGACTTTC. Its translation: CASSYMDSGANVLTF.

V and J are TRBV7-2 and TRBJ1-2, with 9 bases aligning to TRBD1. The CDR3 extends over 16 amino acids. Germline V gives CDR1 SGHTA, CDR2 FQGNSA. The ends lost 0 bases at V and 5 bases at J; junction bases unmatched: 7. CDR3 protein: CASSLALGQGGYGYTF. The CDR3, as DNA: TGTGCCAGCAGCTTAGCGCTGGGACAGGGCGGGTATGGCTACACCTTC.

This chain links TRBV5-1 with TRBJ1-1, with 7 positions matching TRBD1. In germline, CDR1 is SGHRS, CDR2 YFSETQ. The CDR3 is 14 residues long. V lost 5 bases and J lost 1; bases outside the gene matches: 5. The CDR3 DNA reads TGCGCCAGCAGTTGGACAGGACAGAACACTGAAGCTTTCTTT. Translated, it gives CASSWTGQNTEAFF. The whole variable domain, remainder taken from reference TRBV5-1 and TRBJ1-1, is KAGVTQTPRYLIKTRGQQVTLSCSPISGHRSVSWYQQTPGQGLQFLFEYFSETQRNKGNFPGRFSGRQFSNSRSEMNVSTLELGDSALYLCASSWTGQNTEAFFGQGTRLTVV.

This chain joins TRBV19 and TRBJ1-1, with 10 bases identical to TRBD1. This CDR3 comprises 16 residues. The germline CDR1 and CDR2 sequences are LNHDA and SQIVND (reference sequence). Trimming removed 4 bases from V and 1 base from J; junction bases left unmatched: 6. The CDR3 nucleotides read TGTGCCAGTAGTACCCTCAGGACAGGGGGGAACACTGAAGCTTTCTTT. Its protein product is CASSTLRTGGNTEAFF.

The V and J genes are TRBV7-9 and TRBJ1-3; D unclear. V lost 1 base and J 0 bases, leaving 13 bases between the germline ends. This CDR3 is 17 amino acids long. The germline gives CDR1 SEHNR, CDR2 FQNEAQ (reference sequence). The CDR3 coding sequence is TGTGCCAGCAGCTTAGATAGCGCATCATCCTCTGGAAACACCATATATTTT. Amino acid sequence: CASSLDSASSSGNTIYF.

The rearrangement joins TRBV5-1 to TRBJ2-2, with 7 positions matching TRBD1. The CDR3 consists of 14 residues. Germline loops: CDR1 SGHRS, CDR2 YFSETQ. Unmatched junction bases numbered 3, after V lost 7 bases and J lost 0 bases. In nucleotides, the CDR3 is TGCGCCAGCTCTGGACAGGCGAACACCGGGGAGCTGTTTTTT. This codes for CASSGQANTGELFF.

The sample holds one count of this clone. The sample holds other DNA sequences that translate to the same CDR3. This chain joins TRBV10-1 and TRBJ1-1, with 7 nucleotides matching TRBD1. The CDR3 sequence is 13 residues long. V was pared by 6 bases and J by 4 bases, with 5 bases of the junction left unmatched. Germline-derived CDR1 and CDR2 are WNHNN and SYGVQD (reference sequence). Here the CDR3 DNA reads TGCGCCAGCAGCCGAGGGGGCTCCACTGAAGCTTTCTTT. This encodes CASSRGGSTEAFF.

The V gene is TRBV29-1, the J gene TRBJ2-3; D is possibly TRBD1 (6 bases). Germline V gene sequence: CDR1 SQVTM, CDR2 ANQGSEA. V dropped 3 bases and J dropped 1 base, with 20 bases sitting between them. This CDR3 has 17 amino acids. The CDR3 loop is CSVDNRGQLLRTDTQYF. DNA of the CDR3: TGCAGCGTTGACAATAGAGGACAGCTCCTACGCACAGATACGCAGTATTTT.

The count of this clone is one. The chain links TRBV20-1 to TRBJ2-1, with D uncertain. Looked up from germline, CDR1 is DFQATT and CDR2 is SNEGSKA (reference sequence). V was pared by 6 bases and J by 6 bases, with 6 bases between. There are 10 residues in the CDR3. The CDR3 is CSATSNEQFF. Written as DNA, the CDR3 is TGCAGTGCGACAAGCAATGAGCAGTTCTTC.

CDR3 in amino acids: CASSKDGYEQYF. The CDR3 bases are TGCGCCAGCAGCAAGGACGGCTACGAGCAGTACTTC. The rearrangement links TRBV5-1 to TRBJ2-7; D is unclear. V was trimmed by 4 bases and J by 3 bases, leaving 8 bases between them. CDR3 length: 12 amino acids. The germline V gene encodes CDR1 SGHRS and CDR2 YFSETQ.

Concerning this clone: Other nucleotide sequences from this sample produce the same CDR3. The chain uses TRBV29-1 and TRBJ2-7; tentatively, D is TRBD1 (6 bases). The CDR3 has 11 amino acids. Germline CDR1 and CDR2: SQVTM and ANQGSEA. Trimming shortened V by 4 bases and J by 2 bases, and 6 bases separated the two germline ends. The chain's CDR3 is CSVGTAYEQYF. The DNA for the CDR3 is TGCAGCGTTGGGACAGCCTACGAGCAGTACTTC.

The rearrangement joins TRBV18 to TRBJ2-7; 7 bases are shared with TRBD1. The CDR3 consists of 15 residues. V gave up 6 bases and J gave up 0 bases; unmatched junction bases: 8. The V gene's germline CDR1 is KGHSH and CDR2 LQKENI. CDR3 nucleotide sequence: TGTGCCAGCTCTTACGGACAGGCGAACTCCTACGAGCAGTACTTC. This codes for CASSYGQANSYEQYF.

Notes on this clone: The sample holds other DNA sequences that translate to the same CDR3. V usage is TRBV6-1 and J usage is TRBJ1-2; a possible D gene is TRBD1 (5 bases). Germline-derived CDR1 and CDR2 are MNHNS and SASEGT. The CDR3 covers 12 residues. With 6 bases removed from V and 4 bases from J, the gap between germline ends came to 9 bases. This CDR3 reads CASSGGSYGYTF. CDR3 DNA sequence: TGTGCCAGCAGCGGGGGTTCCTATGGCTACACCTTC.

Only one count was recorded for this clone. The CDR3 protein is CATTLAGGTTDTQYF. As DNA, the CDR3 is TGTGCCACCACCTTAGCGGGGGGAACCACAGATACGCAGTATTTT. V is TRBV7-9 and J is TRBJ2-3, with 10 bases lining up with TRBD2. V shed 10 bases and J 2 bases; nucleotides not matched to a gene: 9. CDR1 is SEHNR and CDR2 is FQNEAQ in the germline V gene (reference sequence). The CDR3 length is 15 residues.

This clone has a single count. V is TRBV9 and J is TRBJ2-5; tentatively, D is TRBD2 (6 bases). Germline V gene sequence: CDR1 SGDLS, CDR2 YYNGEE. V was cut by 4 bases and J by 3 bases, with 13 bases left in between. CDR3 length: 14 amino acids. The CDR3 coding sequence is TGTGCCAGCAGCCCAGGGACTCAGAAAGAGACCCAGTACTTC. As protein: CASSPGTQKETQYF.

This clone showed up just once. This rearrangement joins TRBV2 to TRBJ1-1, with TRBD1 identical over 8 bases. Germline-derived CDR1 and CDR2 are SNHLY and FYNNEI. The V segment lost 6 bases and the J segment 1 base; nucleotides outside the gene matches: 10. There are 16 residues in the CDR3. The CDR3 DNA sequence: TGTGCCAGCAGCCGACAGGGGACCCCCTCGAACACTGAAGCTTTCTTT. This sequence encodes CASSRQGTPSNTEAFF. The entire variable domain, with the rest obtained from reference TRBV2 and TRBJ1-1, is as follows: EPEVTQTPSHQVTQMGQEVILRCVPISNHLYFYWYRQILGQKVEFLVSFYNNEISEKSEIFDDQFSVERPDGSNFTLKIRSTKLEDSAMYFCASSRQGTPSNTEAFFGQGTRLTVV.

This chain joins TRBV10-1 and TRBJ2-5; D ambiguous. The CDR3 is made up of 16 amino acids. Trimming took 0 bases from V and 3 from J, leaving 14 bases between them. CDR1 is WNHNN, CDR2 SYGVQD, per germline (reference sequence). CDR3: CASSESSPGGKETQYF. CDR3 nucleotides: TGCGCCAGCAGTGAGTCGTCTCCAGGTGGGAAAGAGACCCAGTACTTC.

The sample holds one count of this clone. The chain joins TRBV5-4 to TRBJ2-1; D gene uncertain. This CDR3 comprises 13 residues. V was trimmed by 0 bases and J by 5 bases, leaving 6 bases between them. Germline CDR1 SGHNT, CDR2 YYREEE (reference sequence). As DNA, the CDR3 is TGTGCCAGCAGCTTGGTTGGGCACAATGAGCAGTTCTTC. It codes for CASSLVGHNEQFF. The variable domain in full, completed from reference TRBV5-4 and TRBJ2-1, reads ETGVTQSPTHLIKTRGQQVTLRCSSQSGHNTVSWYQQALGQGPQFIFQYYREEENGRGNFPPRFSGLQFPNYSSELNVNALELDDSALYLCASSLVGHNEQFFGPGTRLTVL.